This T cell receptor (beta chain) was obtained from a study of OX40 agonist ivuxolimab in advanced cancers. TCRdb keeps only in-frame clones here, not all; method: immunoSEQ multiplex PCR. Among fewer than 85,000 clones listed, under 95% were seen once. Study results and limitations: In the expanded peripheral T cells, antigen specificity was never determined. By week 6 at 0.1 to 3.0 mg/kg, blood CD4+ and CD8+ T cells had expanded clonally.

With V trimmed by 4 bases and J by 4 bases, 2 bases remained unmatched. The CDR3 is 14 amino acids. Looked up from germline, CDR1 is MGHDK and CDR2 is SYGVNS. Details on this clone: Antigen specificity is unknown.

J is TRBJ2-7 and V is TRBV25-1; the match to TRBD2 covers 12 bases. This receptor was obtained from an adult with an advanced solid tumor such as melanoma, head and neck, liver or kidney cancer. Specimen: CD4+ or CD8+ T cells sorted from blood, collected in a trial of the OX40 agonist ivuxolimab. The CDR3 DNA reads as TGTGCCAGCAGTGGCACTAGCGGGGGGTACGAGCAGTACTTC. Translated: CASSGTSGGYEQYF.